The source of this TCR beta chain is a study of cytomegalovirus exposure and HLA in healthy donors (dated by TCRdb to between 2016 and 2019). Background on the whole study: According to an earlier analysis of 550 to 700 of the donors, 200 million or so T cells yielded over 100 million unique TCR beta sequences and 276 Gb of sequence data. An early release that covered around 590 HLA-typed donors contained approximately 290 gigabases of sequencing data and tens of millions of unique TCR sequences. The genetic ancestry cluster associated with self-reported Caucasian donors included around 76% of the roughly 400 genotyped donors. The study aimed to test whether cataloging public T cell receptors could reveal signatures of past pathogen exposure. The study used immunosequencing to profile the T cell repertoires of approximately 630 subjects and linked those repertoires to cytomegalovirus serostatus. Besides the first cohort of 500 to 700 subjects, a separate validation cohort made up of 120 different subjects was used. To predict cytomegalovirus infection status, the study combined high-throughput TCR immunosequencing, statistical association of individual TCRs with disease status, and machine learning. A later analysis re-examined previously published TCR beta repertoires from 610 or so donors and added high-resolution HLA genotyping to investigate patterns of TCR occurrence. Rather than using new phenotypic data, the later analysis identified candidate immune exposures from TCR beta sequences and from how often those sequences occurred across donors. An earlier analysis of several hundred of the donors applied high-throughput TCR beta sequencing to assess whether each TCR beta V gene segment acted as functional or pseudogenic. Donor age, sex, ethnicity and CMV serostatus were collected together with the repertoire data. In a later genetic analysis, genome-wide SNP genotypes for about 65% of the roughly 700 donors were used, and that subset was treated as a discovery cohort. Every repertoire in the discovery cohort had been generated on one and the same sequencing platform. Class I and class II HLA loci were covered by the typing at four-digit resolution. Typing coverage varied by locus: roughly 629-640 donors for A, B, C, DRB1 and DQB1; some 520 for DQA1; 606 for DPA1; roughly 450 for DPB1. Roughly five DR-DQ haplotypes were handled as single units for association and clustering, since linkage in the cohort was strong. Among 300 to 450 genotyped donors of the cohort, an average of approximately 230,000 unique TCR beta nucleotide sequences were sequenced per donor, roughly 20% of them non-productive. Broad study findings and their caveats: Correlated functional status among segregating V segments might be attributable to linkage disequilibrium, but an unknown experimental factor could not be ruled out. A further reported finding was that TCR beta sequences accurately predicted the HLA-A and HLA-B alleles for most subjects in the first cohort. Roughly uniform sequencing depth across donors was assumed in presence/absence analyses, although this assumption may not hold. A later analysis found that most CMV-associated TCR beta chains appeared HLA-restricted, with HLA associations seemingly driven largely by CMV exposure. A cluster of highly shared sequence variants was judged likely to be a technical artifact of the sequencing pipeline. In a later genetic analysis, a missense DCLRE1C variant was associated with V-gene and J-gene trimming of TCR beta chains, and the association was replicated in an independent cohort. Because counts were too low, seventeen rarely observed V segments, including chromosome 9 orphons, were excluded from the earlier analysis of under 650 of the donors. In a later analysis, TCR association rates were found to vary across HLA loci, with the most associated TCRs seen for DRB1 alleles and the fewest for HLA-C alleles. According to a later genetic analysis, donors in an Asian-associated ancestry cluster had fewer N-insertions in productive TCRs than the approximately 650-donor mean. Across donors, most TCR sequences were observed very rarely, whereas some public TCRs were present in many individuals. This cohort had only TCR beta chains sequenced, and the lack of alpha or paired-chain data limited which features could be detected. In a later analysis, HLA-associated TCR beta chains were found to be more clonally expanded and to have lower generation probabilities than equally common non-associated chains. The authors suggested that the approach could potentially be extended to other disease states and immunological phenotypes. In a later analysis, about 17,000 TCR beta sequences were associated with specific HLA alleles at a false discovery rate of 0.05. When HLA alleles, especially DR and DQ, strongly co-occurred, attributing TCR associations to individual alleles was difficult. HLA typing was unavailable for some donors at each locus, so association tests used only the typed subset. An earlier analysis of several hundred of the donors showed that most TCR beta V segments appeared in productive rearrangements either about 90% or about 30% of the time, which broadly matched IMGT annotations. CMV serostatus was the only immune exposure information available for the cohort. Some IMGT-functional V segments, including TRBV6-2 and TRBV6-3, could not be distinguished by the 87-base-pair reads and were therefore excluded. A later analysis reported that several top co-occurrence clusters appeared linked to parvovirus B19, influenza, CMV and Epstein-Barr virus. In both the original and validation cohorts, the classifier was reported to diagnose cytomegalovirus status with high specificity and sensitivity. In vitro tests confirmed that three of the cytomegalovirus-associated TCR beta chains recognize cytomegalovirus antigens. In the study, around 160 TCR beta chains were listed as associated with cytomegalovirus.

At the junction V is shortened by 4 bases and J by 1 base, with 18 bases in between. Based on the germline V gene, the CDR1 and CDR2 sequences are SGHDT and YYEEEE. The CDR3 sequence holds 16 residues, the cysteine and phenylalanine included. The entry retains the CDR3 DNA only, 48 bases that are in frame from base 1. The library was made by the immunoSEQ multiplex PCR assay. For the multiplex PCR, a mixture combining 60 forward primers for TCR Vbeta segments and 13 reverse primers for TCR Jbeta segments was used. Amplification of the CDR3 region of rearranged TCR beta genes was performed with a multiplex PCR assay on genomic DNA. The amplified TCR beta libraries were sequenced on the Illumina HiSeq System as 87-base-pair reads. The authors' pipeline ran thus. A later analysis counted about 76 million unique TCR beta chains across the 666 repertoires, and around 9.9 million of these chains were shared by at least two donors. Raw reads were error-corrected and collapsed into unique sequences with a nearest-neighbor algorithm that merged closely related sequences to remove PCR and sequencing errors. To assign V, D and J gene segments, CDR3 sequences were aligned to IMGT reference sequences. For a sequence to be retained, a match of at least six nucleotides was required to both a V gene segment and a J gene segment. A rearrangement was called productive if the CDR3 had no stop codons and remained in frame with V and J, and every other rearrangement was called non-productive. CDR3 was defined according to IMGT convention as the region running from the second conserved V-encoded cysteine to the conserved J-encoded phenylalanine. The earlier analysis of some 580 of the donors excluded any sequence lacking an unambiguous match to a single V gene segment. An earlier analysis of a few hundred of the donors called V segments functional above 56.7% productive rearrangements and segregating when the between-donor standard deviation exceeded 5%. A statistical classification framework was built for diagnosing cytomegalovirus status from the catalog of TCR beta chain sequences. A later analysis assigned V and J genes by comparing TCR nucleotide sequences with IMGT/GENE-DB human TR gene sequences. Using the TCRdist pipeline, a later analysis assigned CDR3 sequences along with most-parsimonious VDJ recombination scenarios. In a later analysis, each TCR beta chain was defined by its CDR3 amino acid sequence together with its V-gene family, and reads without a unique V-gene family were excluded. In a later analysis, fewer than 650 highly shared, low-generation-probability nucleotide sequences were removed to address suspected cross-contamination and a sequencing artifact. A later analysis calculated a clonal expansion index for each public chain from normalized within-repertoire ranks of inferred template counts. Generation probabilities in a later analysis came from a VDJ recombination model fitted to out-of-frame rearrangements, and those results were checked against IGoR. Hypergeometric tests were used in a later analysis to score TCR-TCR, TCR-HLA and TCR-CMV co-occurrence, with a repertoire-size bias correction applied to the TCR pairs. In a later analysis, false discovery rates were estimated by permuting HLA or CMV assignments 20 times. In a later analysis, co-occurring TCRs were grouped using DBSCAN, with TCRdist sequence similarity added in when clustering inside HLA-allele-positive subsets. For co-occurrence clustering, repertoires with fewer than 30,000 or more than 120,000 public chains were excluded, along with roughly 5 repertoires with anomalous nucleotide sharing. The table was pulled from immuneACCESS by TCRdb, which kept in-frame rearrangements only. Such tables lose some clones; where checked, under half of the loss comes from unresolved V genes, and the rest has no known cause. V and J calls plus clone size are reproduced from that table; the DNA served to infer D and trimming. The sample table shows roughly 250,000 clones, and roughly 80% are seen once. The top ten hold roughly 0.31% of the sample.

The cohort consisted of more than 650 healthy bone marrow donors. At the time of sampling, every cohort member was nominally healthy, though immune exposures that went unrecorded were likely present. The donor was CMV seronegative and belonged to the group of roughly 330 seronegative cohort members. A peripheral blood sample was provided by each donor, and peripheral blood mononuclear cells were used for TCR beta sequencing. The Qiagen DNeasy Blood Extraction Kit was used to extract genomic DNA from the blood cell samples. To note about this clone: There is no known antigen for this receptor. No base quality information exists; no much larger clone differs at one position.

The sequencing sample was made of PBMCs. This clonotype was obtained from a girl aged 2-10 years in good health and CMV-seronegative. This chain is built from TRBV5-6 and TRBJ2-7; the D region possibly corresponds to TRBD2 (6 bases align). At the DNA level, the sequence is TGTGCCAGCAGCACCTTTTCGTGGGGGGATTCCTACGAGCAGTACTTC. This gives the protein CASSTFSWGDSYEQYF. The reference TRBV5-6 and TRBJ2-7 proteins fill in what lies around the CDR3, so the full variable domain reads DAGVTQSPTHLIKTRGQQVTLRCSPKSGHDTVSWYQQALGQGPQFIFQYYEEEERQRGNFPDRFSGHQFPNYSSELNVNALLLGDSALYLCASSTFSWGDSYEQYFGPGTRLTVT.